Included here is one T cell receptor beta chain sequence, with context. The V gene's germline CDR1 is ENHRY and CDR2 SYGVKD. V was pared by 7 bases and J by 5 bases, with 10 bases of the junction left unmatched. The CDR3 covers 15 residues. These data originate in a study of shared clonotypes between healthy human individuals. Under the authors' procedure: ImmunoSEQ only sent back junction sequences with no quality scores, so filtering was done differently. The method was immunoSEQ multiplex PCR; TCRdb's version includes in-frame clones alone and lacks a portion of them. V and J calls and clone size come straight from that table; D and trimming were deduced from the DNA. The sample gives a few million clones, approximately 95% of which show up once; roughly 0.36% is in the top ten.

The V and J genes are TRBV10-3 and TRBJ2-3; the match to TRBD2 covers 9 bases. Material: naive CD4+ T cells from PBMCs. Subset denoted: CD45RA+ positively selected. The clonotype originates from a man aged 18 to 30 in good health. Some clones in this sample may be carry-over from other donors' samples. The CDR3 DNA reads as TGTGCCATCACCCGAGATAGCGGGGGTGAAGATACGCAGTATTTT. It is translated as CAITRDSGGEDTQYF.